These 32 T cell receptor beta chains originate from one sample sequenced in a study of cytomegalovirus exposure and HLA in healthy donors. PCR employed 60 Vbeta and 13 Jbeta primers. TCRdb keeps only in-frame clones here, not all; method: immunoSEQ multiplex PCR. The sample contains tens of thousands of clones, around 72% of which appear only once. The sample was PBMCs. These receptors were obtained from a woman aged 50 to 65 in good health and CMV-seropositive.

The V and J genes are TRBV7-9 and TRBJ1-2, with D possibly TRBD1 on 6 matching bases. The V gene lost 6 bases and the J gene lost 0 bases, with 11 bases spanning the gap. Per germline, CDR1 SEHNR and CDR2 FQNEAQ (reference sequence). The CDR3 is 14 amino acids. CDR3: CASRFQGSNYGYTF. For the CDR3, the DNA is TGTGCCAGCAGGTTCCAGGGGTCTAACTATGGCTACACCTTC.

There are a few counts of this clone. The V and J genes are TRBV2 and TRBJ1-1; no definite D call. The CDR3 extends over 11 amino acids. The germline V gene has CDR1 SNHLY and CDR2 FYNNEI. Trimming left V 2 bases short and J 4 bases short, with 2 bases between. CDR3 bases: TGTGCCAGCAGTGAACGCACTGAAGCTTTCTTT. This translates into CASSERTEAFF.

V gene TRBV29-1 combines with J gene TRBJ2-3; no reliable D call. CDR1 is SQVTM and CDR2 is ANQGSEA in the germline V gene. This CDR3 is built from 11 residues. The CDR3, as DNA: TGCACGGAGTCTAGCACAGATACGCAGTATTTT. Encoded protein: CTESSTDTQYF.

This sequence joins TRBV2 and TRBJ2-1; 8 positions match TRBD2. This CDR3 is built from 15 residues. After removal of 8 bases from V and 10 bases from J, the junction contained 16 bases not matched to a gene. Germline CDR1 and CDR2: SNHLY and FYNNEI. CDR3 sequence: CASEPRVGGGGEQFF. The CDR3 DNA reads as TGTGCCAGCGAGCCCCGGGTCGGGGGGGGTGGAGAGCAGTTCTTC.

This clone was seen repeatedly, ten times or more. The chain carries TRBV6-6 and TRBJ2-7, with 7 bases aligning to TRBD2. Losses at the gene ends were 0 bases for V and 2 bases for J; bases not matched to a gene: 7. Germline loops: CDR1 MNHNY, CDR2 SVGAGI (reference sequence). This CDR3 has 16 amino acids. CDR3 sequence: CASSYSHIGTTYEQYF. CDR3 DNA: TGTGCCAGCAGTTACTCGCATATTGGGACTACCTACGAGCAGTACTTC.

This clone showed up just a few times. The gene calls are TRBV4-3 and TRBJ1-1; 7 nucleotides align to TRBD1. The trim removed 1 base at V and 3 bases at J, leaving 5 bases unmatched. CDR3 length: 15 residues. Germline V gives CDR1 LGHNA, CDR2 YSLEER. The CDR3 here is CASSQGTGEDTEAFF. DNA of the CDR3: TGCGCCAGCAGCCAAGGTACAGGGGAGGACACTGAAGCTTTCTTT.

The V call is TRBV19, the J call TRBJ1-1, with 7 bases identical to TRBD1. The V gene's germline CDR1 is LNHDA and CDR2 SQIVND (reference sequence). This CDR3 has 12 residues. The V and J ends lost 8 bases and 4 bases, in that order; junction bases with no gene match: 4. CDR3 sequence reads: CASQTGSTEAFF. The CDR3 coding sequence is TGTGCCAGTCAGACAGGGAGCACTGAAGCTTTCTTT.

The V call is TRBV6-1, the J call TRBJ2-5; tentative D call: TRBD2 (7 bases). CDR1 is MNHNS, CDR2 SASEGT, per germline. Trimming shortened V by 6 bases and J by 2 bases, and 13 bases separated the two germline ends. This CDR3 is 14 amino acids long. The CDR3 sequence: CASSGGGPQETQYF. CDR3 nucleotides: TGTGCCAGCAGCGGCGGGGGCCCTCAAGAGACCCAGTACTTC.

The CDR3 loop is CASSRTDLRQPQHF. CDR3 coding DNA: TGTGCCAGTAGTCGGACAGACCTTCGGCAGCCCCAGCATTTT. V and J are TRBV19 and TRBJ1-5; TRBD1 is a possible D gene (6 bases). Per germline, CDR1 LNHDA and CDR2 SQIVND (reference sequence). The CDR3 is 14 amino acids. The V and J ends lost 5 bases and 7 bases respectively, with 15 bases between them.

The gene calls are TRBV7-8 and TRBJ1-1; D might be TRBD1 (5 bases). The CDR3 has 15 residues. V shed 0 bases and J shed 3 bases, with 11 bases lying between them. The germline gives CDR1 SGHVS, CDR2 FQNEAQ. The CDR3 region has the DNA TGTGCCAGCAGCTTAGCGTTGGGGGGGTACACTGAAGCTTTCTTT. Protein sequence: CASSLALGGYTEAFF.

The chain links TRBV15 to TRBJ2-7; D remains unclear. V lost 2 bases, J lost 3 bases, and 20 bases lay in between. The CDR3 totals 17 residues. Germline V gene sequence: CDR1 LNHNV, CDR2 YYDKDF (reference sequence). In DNA, the CDR3 is TGTGCCACCAGCAGATTTTCCGGGTATCCGATGCACTACGAGCAGTACTTC. Translated: CATSRFSGYPMHYEQYF.

The chain joins TRBV30 to TRBJ2-1; the match to TRBD2 covers 9 bases. The CDR3 is made up of 15 amino acids. CDR1 and CDR2 (germline): GTSNPN, SVGIG (reference sequence). V dropped 2 bases and J dropped 4; count of bases not matched to a gene: 6. The CDR3 region has the DNA TGTGCCTGGAGTCCCGGACTAGCGAGATACAATGAGCAGTTCTTC. Encoded protein: CAWSPGLARYNEQFF.

This chain uses TRBV11-2 with TRBJ2-1, with TRBD2 matching 10 bases. The trim removed 5 bases at V and 1 base at J, leaving 2 bases unmatched. CDR1 and CDR2 from the germline V gene are SGHAT and FQNNGV. CDR3 length equals 15 residues. CDR3 loop: CASSEGLASYNEQFF. DNA of the CDR3: TGTGCCAGCAGCGAGGGACTAGCGTCCTACAATGAGCAGTTCTTC.

A word on this clone: Relative to the germline gene, one junction end is altered; a read error may explain this. The chain is built from TRBV4-2 and TRBJ2-3; the D is unclear. Per the germline V gene, CDR1 is LGHNA and CDR2 is YNFKEQ. CDR3 size: 14 residues. The CDR3, as DNA: TGTGCCGGCAGCAAATCGCAGACTACAGATACGCAGTATTTT. Amino acids: CAGSKSQTTDTQYF.

This chain joins TRBV7-9 and TRBJ1-2; possible D gene TRBD1, 6 bases. Germline CDR1 and CDR2: SEHNR and FQNEAQ (reference sequence). CDR3 length: 14 residues. Trimming removed 5 bases from V and 3 bases from J, with 13 bases in between. In nucleotides, the CDR3 is TGTGCCAGCAGCCAGCTGGGGGCCTACTATGGCTACACCTTC. Protein sequence: CASSQLGAYYGYTF.

The gene calls are TRBV5-1 and TRBJ2-3, with 10 bases fitting TRBD2. The germline CDR1 and CDR2 sequences are SGHRS and YFSETQ. CDR3 length: 16 amino acids. After removal of 6 bases from V and 3 bases from J, the junction contained 10 bases not matched to a gene. Here the CDR3 DNA reads TGCGCCAGCACTGATCTAGCGGGGGAATATACAGATACGCAGTATTTT. Encoded protein: CASTDLAGEYTDTQYF.

The J gene is TRBJ2-2, the V gene TRBV30; 14 bases are a match to TRBD2. In germline, CDR1 is GTSNPN, CDR2 SVGIG (reference sequence). The CDR3 has 19 amino acids. Trimming removed 4 bases from V and 5 bases from J; junction bases left unmatched: 15. The CDR3 region is CAWTRTGLAGGARTGELFF. CDR3 nucleotide sequence: TGTGCCTGGACTCGAACCGGACTAGCGGGAGGCGCACGTACCGGGGAGCTGTTTTTT.

This chain connects TRBV5-6 to TRBJ1-2; the D is unclear. V was pared by 3 bases and J by 5 bases, with 11 bases between. From germline, CDR1 is SGHDT and CDR2 YYEEEE. This CDR3 comprises 13 residues. CDR3 sequence (DNA): TGTGCCAGCAGCTCCGGGGAGTTATATGGCTACACCTTC. This codes for CASSSGELYGYTF.

The genes are TRBV7-6 and TRBJ2-1, with D maybe TRBD2 (5 bases). Germline V gives CDR1 SGHVS, CDR2 FNYEAQ. CDR3 size: 14 residues. V gave up 7 bases and J gave up 8 bases, with 18 bases separating them. The CDR3 DNA sequence: TGTGCCAGCACCCCACCGGGAAGTAGAGATGAGCAGTTCTTC. It encodes CASTPPGSRDEQFF.

This sequence joins TRBV7-8 and TRBJ2-7; 7 bases fit TRBD2. Germline V lookup: CDR1 SGHVS, CDR2 FQNEAQ. This CDR3 has 16 amino acids. The V and J ends lost 4 bases and 0 bases, in that order; junction bases with no gene match: 9. In nucleotides, the CDR3 is TGTGCCAGCAGCTCAGAGGGTAGCGGGCCCTCCTACGAGCAGTACTTC. Its translation: CASSSEGSGPSYEQYF.

The J gene is TRBJ2-2, the V gene TRBV30; possibly TRBD2 for D (5 bases). Germline V gene data show CDR1 as GTSNPN and CDR2 as SVGIG (reference sequence). The CDR3 sequence is 15 residues long. Trimming removed 2 bases from V and 4 bases from J, with 14 bases in between. CDR3 coding DNA: TGTGCCTGGAGTTTGGACTGGAGCGGCACCGGGGAGCTGTTTTTT. Protein: CAWSLDWSGTGELFF.

The chain employs TRBV7-9 and TRBJ2-7, with D perhaps TRBD2 (7 bases). The CDR3 loop spans 14 amino acids. Deletions cut 1 base from V and 9 bases from J, with 16 bases between. Germline CDR1 SEHNR, CDR2 FQNEAQ (reference sequence). The CDR3 nucleotides read TGTGCCAGCAGCTTAGGGTCGGGGGGCGAGTGGCAGTACTTC. Protein: CASSLGSGGEWQYF. Based on the CDR3 plus reference TRBV7-9 and TRBJ2-7, the full variable domain is DTGVSQNPRHKITKRGQNVTFRCDPISEHNRLYWYRQTLGQGPEFLTYFQNEAQLEKSRLLSDRFSAERPKGSFSTLEIQRTEQGDSAMYLCASSLGSGGEWQYFGPGTRLTVT.

V and J are TRBV6-5 and TRBJ1-5, with 9 nucleotides matching TRBD1. Unmatched junction bases numbered 6, after V lost 6 bases and J lost 6 bases. This CDR3 region has 14 residues. Germline loops: CDR1 MNHEY, CDR2 SVGAGI. The CDR3 sequence: CASSRTGAGQPQHF. The CDR3 DNA reads as TGTGCCAGCAGCCGGACAGGGGCGGGTCAGCCCCAGCATTTT.

This chain links TRBV6-1 with TRBJ1-5, with 8 bases lining up with TRBD1. The CDR3 length is 14 residues. Trimming at V came to 6 bases and at J to 6 bases, leaving 7 bases not matched to a gene. Germline assignment: CDR1 MNHNS and CDR2 SASEGT. CDR3 residues: CASRAQGAGQPQHF. DNA for the CDR3: TGTGCCAGCAGGGCTCAGGGGGCGGGTCAGCCCCAGCATTTT.

The rearrangement links TRBV27 to TRBJ1-3, with a possible D match to TRBD1 (5 bases). CDR3 length: 15 amino acids. The ends were cut back, 2 bases at V and 0 bases at J, with 8 bases in the middle. Germline lookup yields CDR1 MNHEY and CDR2 SMNVEV (reference sequence). Here the CDR3 reads CASSLARASGNTIYF. Written as DNA, the CDR3 is TGTGCCAGCAGTTTAGCCAGGGCCTCTGGAAACACCATATATTTT.

J is TRBJ1-3 and V is TRBV19; D gene uncertain. CDR1 is LNHDA and CDR2 is SQIVND in the germline V gene (reference sequence). The CDR3 totals 14 residues. Trimming took off 5 bases at V and 2 bases at J, with 10 bases between the two ends. The chain's CDR3 is CASSYRGTGNTIYF. The CDR3 region has the DNA TGTGCCAGTAGTTATCGGGGAACTGGAAACACCATATATTTT. Full variable domain (rest looked up from reference TRBV19 and TRBJ1-3): DGGITQSPKYLFRKEGQNVTLSCEQNLNHDAMYWYRQDPGQGLRLIYYSQIVNDFQKGDIAEGYSVSREKKESFPLTVTSAQKNPTAFYLCASSYRGTGNTIYFGEGSWLTVV.

The chain is built from TRBV9 and TRBJ1-2, with D possibly matching TRBD1 (6 bases). The V end lost 0 bases, the J end lost 4 bases, and 13 bases lay between the germline ends. The CDR3 has 15 residues. CDR1 SGDLS and CDR2 YYNGEE come from the germline V gene. CDR3 residues: CASSVEQQGFYGYTF. DNA for the CDR3: TGTGCCAGCAGCGTAGAACAGCAGGGGTTCTATGGCTACACCTTC.

The rearrangement uses TRBV5-8 and TRBJ2-1, with D possibly matching TRBD2 (5 bases). Trimming cost V 0 bases and J 8 bases, with 15 bases left between them. CDR3 length equals 15 residues. Germline CDR1 SGHTS, CDR2 YDEGEE. In DNA, the CDR3 is TGTGCCAGCAGCTTGGGACCGGGGAAGCGCGATGAGCAGTTCTTC. Translating gives CASSLGPGKRDEQFF.

This clone has just one count. The J gene is TRBJ2-4, the V gene TRBV6-1; D is possibly TRBD2 (7 bases). The germline gives CDR1 MNHNS, CDR2 SASEGT. V lost 1 base, J lost 7 bases, and 17 bases lay in between. The CDR3 spans 16 residues. The CDR3 region has the DNA TGTGCCAGCAGTGAAGTAGGAGGGGGGGCGGGCAACATTCAGTACTTC. Its translation is CASSEVGGGAGNIQYF.

The chain uses TRBV6-5 and TRBJ2-1; D is perhaps TRBD2 (6 bases). The CDR3 extends over 16 amino acids. Germline V CDR1 and CDR2: MNHEY, SVGAGI. Trimming removed 0 bases from V and 4 bases from J, with 13 bases in between. CDR3 protein: CASSYSAGGAYNEQFF. The CDR3 nucleotides read TGTGCCAGCAGTTACTCAGCGGGCGGGGCATACAATGAGCAGTTCTTC.

This chain links TRBV5-1 with TRBJ2-2; 8 bases match TRBD1. This CDR3 spans 16 amino acids. Germline V gene data show CDR1 as SGHRS and CDR2 as YFSETQ. Unmatched junction bases numbered 3, after V lost 0 bases and J lost 2 bases. This chain's CDR3 is CASSLAGTGNTGELFF. CDR3 nucleotides: TGCGCCAGCAGCTTGGCGGGGACAGGTAACACCGGGGAGCTGTTTTTT. The full variable domain, completed using reference TRBV5-1 and TRBJ2-2, is KAGVTQTPRYLIKTRGQQVTLSCSPISGHRSVSWYQQTPGQGLQFLFEYFSETQRNKGNFPGRFSGRQFSNSRSEMNVSTLELGDSALYLCASSLAGTGNTGELFFGEGSRLTVL.

The chain recombines TRBV2 with TRBJ1-4; the D is unclear. V lost 6 bases and J 5 bases, leaving 10 bases between the germline ends. The germline V gene has CDR1 SNHLY and CDR2 FYNNEI. The CDR3 is 13 amino acids. CDR3 sequence (DNA): TGTGCCAGCAGCCTAGCCCGAAATGAAAAACTGTTTTTT. This gives the protein CASSLARNEKLFF.